This TCR beta chain stems from a study of shared clonotypes between healthy human individuals. Study observations and caveats: In a handful of donors, around 5% of naive CD4 clonotypes appeared in common. Compared with clonotypes that all four donors shared, non-shared clonotypes had lower generation probabilities.

Assay used: immunoSEQ multiplex PCR; TCRdb lists only in-frame clones, some missing. The sample consists of around 2,000,000 clones, around 95% of them appearing once. Of note for this clone: Its antigen remains unknown.

CDR1 MNHEY and CDR2 SVGAGI come from the germline V gene. With V trimmed by 6 bases and J by 9 bases, 13 bases remained unmatched. CDR3 size: 14 residues. Healthy adults negative for HIV, lacking recent acute infections or vaccinations, served as donors. Subsets obtained from CD4+ cells comprised CD45RA+ naive and CD45RA-negative memory cells. Source material: naive CD4+ T cells sorted from blood. Described subset: CD45RA+ positively selected. The chain is built from TRBV6-5 and TRBJ1-1, with TRBD1 matching 7 bases. The clonotype comes from a man between 18 and 29 years old in good health. The CDR3 region has the DNA TGTGCCAGCAGGAGCCTAACAGGGGACAGACAAGCTTTCTTT. Protein sequence: CASRSLTGDRQAFF.